This T cell receptor (beta chain) was obtained from a study of control samples from healthy donors and cancer patients. CDR1 SGHRS and CDR2 YFSETQ come from the germline V gene. V gave up 7 bases and J gave up 0 bases; unmatched junction bases: 13. The CDR3 has 18 residues. The repertoire was sequenced with immunoSEQ multiplex PCR; TCRdb's copy has only in-frame clones and lacks some. The table includes 90,000 to 150,000 clones, 70% to 90% detected once. The sample consisted of blood. The J gene is TRBJ1-6, the V gene TRBV5-1; TRBD1 matches 7 bases. The clonotype originates from a man aged 45 to 65 in good health. This CDR3 reads CASRDSKQSNSYNSPLHF. The CDR3 DNA follows: TGCGCCAGCCGGGACAGCAAACAATCCAACTCCTATAATTCACCCCTCCACTTT.